One and the same sample provided the 29 T cell receptor beta chains below, sequenced in a study of blood T cell repertoires in COVID-19. The assay was immunoSEQ multiplex PCR, and TCRdb's table has in-frame clones only and misses some. The data show roughly 260,000 clones, with 75% to 90% seen just once and 3.5% to 4.5% held by the top ten. The material sequenced was peripheral blood. The source is a woman in her thirties or forties with acute or convalescent COVID-19.

V is TRBV7-9 and J is TRBJ1-1; maybe TRBD1 (6 bases). CDR3 length equals 15 residues. From germline, CDR1 is SEHNR and CDR2 FQNEAQ (reference sequence). V was trimmed by 0 bases and J by 4 bases, leaving 12 bases between them. As DNA, the CDR3 is TGTGCCAGCAGCTTAGCAGCAGGGGTCCTCACTGAAGCTTTCTTT. This encodes CASSLAAGVLTEAFF.

The V call is TRBV7-6, the J call TRBJ1-3; tentative D call: TRBD1 (5 bases). Germline CDR1 is SGHVS and CDR2 is FNYEAQ. CDR3 size: 12 residues. The V end lost 1 base, the J end lost 12 bases, and 10 bases lay between the germline ends. The CDR3 loop is CASSLGQSNIYF. CDR3 coding DNA: TGTGCCAGCAGCTTAGGACAGTCCAACATATATTTT.

The chain combines TRBV7-9 with TRBJ1-2; perhaps TRBD1 as D (5 bases). Per germline, CDR1 SEHNR and CDR2 FQNEAQ (reference sequence). There are 16 residues in the CDR3. The germline V and J ends were trimmed by 6 bases and 2 bases, with 19 bases remaining between them. Here the CDR3 DNA reads TGTGCCAGCAGTCTAACCGGGGGAGAGGGAAACTATGGCTACACCTTC. It specifies CASSLTGGEGNYGYTF.

The rearrangement uses TRBV15 and TRBJ2-1; 12 bases line up with TRBD2. Germline CDR1 reads LNHNV; CDR2 reads YYDKDF (reference sequence). V lost 1 base to trimming and J lost 0 bases; unmatched junction nucleotides: 7. CDR3 length: 19 amino acids. This chain's CDR3 is CATSRAGMGLAGSYNEQFF. The CDR3 DNA is TGTGCCACCAGCAGAGCGGGAATGGGACTAGCGGGCTCCTACAATGAGCAGTTCTTC.

The J gene is TRBJ1-1, the V gene TRBV5-6; D unresolved. V lost 0 bases and J lost 1, with 10 bases in between. This CDR3 region has 15 residues. The V gene's germline CDR1 is SGHDT and CDR2 YYEEEE. Written as DNA, the CDR3 is TGTGCCAGCAGCTTGGTTGAGATTCGGAACACTGAAGCTTTCTTT. Its translation: CASSLVEIRNTEAFF.

J is TRBJ2-5 and V is TRBV11-2; D is perhaps TRBD1 (6 bases). Trimming left V 1 base short and J 4 bases short, with 16 bases between. This CDR3 has 16 amino acids. Germline V gene lookup returns CDR1 SGHAT and CDR2 FQNNGV. CDR3 in DNA: TGTGCCAGCAGCTTAGCTCTAAAGACAGGAGTAGAGACCCAGTACTTC. The encoded protein is CASSLALKTGVETQYF.

The chain has TRBV6-5 and TRBJ1-2; 8 nucleotides line up with TRBD1. The CDR3 is 15 amino acids. Germline V lookup: CDR1 MNHEY, CDR2 SVGAGI. The junction had 5 bases not matched to a gene; V was cut back by 5 bases and J by 0 bases. CDR3 nucleotide sequence: TGTGCCAGCAGTAAACAGGGGGGGACTAACTATGGCTACACCTTC. Protein: CASSKQGGTNYGYTF.

V usage is TRBV10-3 and J usage is TRBJ1-1; TRBD1 aligns across 8 bases. V trimming: 10 bases; J trimming: 4 bases; junction bases outside the gene matches: 14. The germline CDR1 and CDR2 sequences are ENHRY and SYGVKD. The CDR3 covers 15 residues. The CDR3 DNA reads as TGTGCCACCAAGGACAGGGAAAGGCTGGGCACTGAAGCTTTCTTT. As protein: CATKDRERLGTEAFF.

The V call is TRBV2, the J call TRBJ1-4, with D unclear. The V end lost 4 bases, the J end lost 8 bases, and 8 bases lay between the germline ends. CDR1 SNHLY and CDR2 FYNNEI come from the germline V gene. The CDR3 sequence is 12 residues long. The CDR3 DNA reads TGTGCCAGCAGTGCTTTGAGCGAAAAACTGTTTTTT. This translates into CASSALSEKLFF.

This chain joins TRBV6-1 and TRBJ1-2, with D possibly TRBD1 on 5 matching bases. Germline CDR1 is MNHNS and CDR2 is SASEGT. V gave up 2 bases and J gave up 2 bases, with 12 bases separating them. The CDR3 consists of 15 residues. The CDR3 nucleotides are TGTGCCAGCAGTGAACAATCCCGACAGAACTATGGCTACACCTTC. Its translation: CASSEQSRQNYGYTF.

V gene TRBV6-5 combines with J gene TRBJ1-3; D might be TRBD1 (6 bases). The CDR3 consists of 14 residues. Trimming took 5 bases from V and 3 from J, leaving 11 bases between them. The germline gives CDR1 MNHEY, CDR2 SVGAGI. The CDR3 bases are TGTGCCAGCAGTAACCTAGGGGGTGGAAACACCATATATTTT. Its translation is CASSNLGGGNTIYF.

The rearrangement links TRBV6-1 to TRBJ1-2; D remains ambiguous. The CDR3 length is 19 residues. V was shortened by 3 bases and J by 0 bases, with 23 bases between the two germline ends. Germline assignment: CDR1 MNHNS and CDR2 SASEGT. The CDR3 DNA reads as TGTGCCAGCAGTGACACCCGAACCGGGATGGTAGGGACTAACTATGGCTACACCTTC. This encodes CASSDTRTGMVGTNYGYTF.

The chain carries TRBV4-1 and TRBJ2-7, with a possible D match to TRBD1 (6 bases). There are 19 residues in the CDR3. CDR1 is MGHRA and CDR2 is YSYEKL in the germline V gene. V dropped 2 bases and J dropped 1 base, with 24 bases sitting between them. In DNA form, the CDR3 reads TGCGCCAGCAGCCAATTCCCGGGCCCGGGGTGGGGGCCGTCCTACGAGCAGTACGTC. Residues: CASSQFPGPGWGPSYEQYV.

The CDR3 DNA follows: TGTGCCAGCAGCTTAGGGCAAGATACGCAGTATTTT. Its protein is CASSLGQDTQYF. This chain connects TRBV11-2 to TRBJ2-3; D remains unclear. The V and J ends lost 1 base and 5 bases respectively, with 4 bases between them. The CDR3 has 12 amino acids. The V gene's germline CDR1 is SGHAT and CDR2 FQNNGV. Full variable domain (remainder filled in from reference TRBV11-2 and TRBJ2-3): EAGVAQSPRYKIIEKRQSVAFWCNPISGHATLYWYQQILGQGPKLLIQFQNNGVVDDSQLPKDRFSAERLKGVDSTLKIQPAKLEDSAVYLCASSLGQDTQYFGPGTRLTVL.

The chain recombines TRBV6-5 with TRBJ1-1, with D unclear. V lost 2 bases and J 3 bases, leaving 7 bases between the germline ends. Germline-derived CDR1 and CDR2 are MNHEY and SVGAGI. The CDR3 length is 13 residues. The CDR3 DNA follows: TGTGCCAGCAGTTACGCAAGCCACACTGAAGCTTTCTTT. Protein sequence: CASSYASHTEAFF.

The rearrangement uses TRBV11-1 and TRBJ1-2; 7 bases align to TRBD1. Germline CDR1 and CDR2: SGHAT and FQDESV (reference sequence). The junction had 2 bases not matched to a gene; V was cut back by 1 base and J by 6 bases. CDR3 size: 13 residues. The CDR3 region is CASSLGGGDGYTF. Written as DNA, the CDR3 is TGTGCCAGCAGCTTAGGAGGGGGCGATGGCTACACCTTC.

The chain joins TRBV29-1 to TRBJ1-1; D is unclear. This CDR3 contains 11 residues. Per germline, CDR1 SQVTM and CDR2 ANQGSEA. V dropped 7 bases and J dropped 6 bases, with 12 bases sitting between them. The CDR3 DNA is TGCAGCGCCGACCAGAGGGCTGAAGCTTTCTTT. Translated, it gives CSADQRAEAFF. The full variable domain, completed using reference TRBV29-1 and TRBJ1-1, is SAVISQKPSRDICQRGTSLTIQCQVDSQVTMMFWYRQQPGQSLTLIATANQGSEATYESGFVIDKFPISRPNLTFSTLTVSNMSPEDSSIYLCSADQRAEAFFGQGTRLTVV.

Comment on this clone: Other DNA sequences in the sample encode the same CDR3. CDR3 amino acids: CASSLGVSGEKLFF. DNA for the CDR3: TGCGCCAGCAGCTTGGGGGTGAGCGGTGAAAAACTGTTTTTT. The chain is built from TRBV5-1 and TRBJ1-4; D not certain. The germline V gene has CDR1 SGHRS and CDR2 YFSETQ. Trimming removed 0 bases from V and 7 bases from J, with 10 bases in between. The CDR3 consists of 14 residues.

The CDR3 region has the DNA TGTGCCAGCAGCACCAGCGGGGGGGCCTTTGCAGATACGCAGTATTTT. Its protein product is CASSTSGGAFADTQYF. The chain employs TRBV7-2 and TRBJ2-3, with 10 bases identical to TRBD2. This CDR3 is 16 amino acids long. The trim removed 5 bases at V and 4 bases at J, leaving 9 bases unmatched. From germline, CDR1 is SGHTA and CDR2 FQGNSA. Full variable domain (remainder filled in from reference TRBV7-2 and TRBJ2-3): GAGVSQSPSNKVTEKGKDVELRCDPISGHTALYWYRQSLGQGLEFLIYFQGNSAPDKSGLPSDRFSAERTGGSVSTLTIQRTQQEDSAVYLCASSTSGGAFADTQYFGPGTRLTVL.

The chain has TRBV29-1 and TRBJ1-1; TRBD1 matches 11 bases. V lost 6 bases to trimming and J lost 5 bases; unmatched junction nucleotides: 14. Per germline, CDR1 SQVTM and CDR2 ANQGSEA. The CDR3 length is 16 residues. CDR3 amino acids: CSVQLGFGTGGTEAFF. DNA for the CDR3: TGCAGCGTCCAGCTAGGTTTTGGGACAGGGGGAACTGAAGCTTTCTTT. Using reference TRBV29-1 and TRBJ1-1 for the parts outside the CDR3, the full variable domain is SAVISQKPSRDICQRGTSLTIQCQVDSQVTMMFWYRQQPGQSLTLIATANQGSEATYESGFVIDKFPISRPNLTFSTLTVSNMSPEDSSIYLCSVQLGFGTGGTEAFFGQGTRLTVV.

The chain carries TRBV30 and TRBJ2-7; D not certain. CDR3 length equals 13 residues. Per germline, CDR1 GTSNPN and CDR2 SVGIG (reference sequence). V was shortened by 2 bases and J by 1 base, with 9 bases between the two germline ends. The CDR3 nucleotides read TGTGCCTGGAGTAAAGGAGTTTCCTACGAGCAGTACGTC. Protein product: CAWSKGVSYEQYV.

This rearrangement joins TRBV5-1 to TRBJ2-2; maybe TRBD1 (5 bases). CDR1 SGHRS and CDR2 YFSETQ come from the germline V gene. V dropped 3 bases and J dropped 0 bases, with 18 bases sitting between them. This CDR3 is built from 18 residues. CDR3: CASSSPLVTAANTGELFF. The CDR3 DNA is TGCGCCAGCAGCTCTCCTTTGGTGACAGCCGCGAACACCGGGGAGCTGTTTTTT.

The chain couples TRBV7-8 to TRBJ1-2; a possible D gene is TRBD1 (5 bases). The V end was cut by 4 bases, the J end by 2 bases, with 8 bases between. Germline values: CDR1 SGHVS, CDR2 FQNEAQ. The CDR3 loop spans 13 amino acids. The CDR3: CASSSAGNYGYTF. CDR3 DNA sequence: TGTGCCAGCAGCTCGGCAGGGAACTATGGCTACACCTTC.

This rearrangement joins TRBV6-1 to TRBJ2-7; D is ambiguous. The CDR3 is made up of 15 amino acids. Between the trimmed V and J ends, which lost 1 base and 6 bases, there was a span of 16 bases. In germline, CDR1 is MNHNS, CDR2 SASEGT. For the CDR3, the DNA is TGTGCCAGCAGTGAAGATTGGCAATTCCCCCCCGAGCAGTACGTC. Protein: CASSEDWQFPPEQYV.

The CDR3 sequence is CASSPHADGQGAQPQHF. CDR3 nucleotide sequence: TGTGCCAGCAGCCCTCACGCGGACGGACAGGGTGCTCAGCCCCAGCATTTT. The J gene is TRBJ1-5, the V gene TRBV21-1; TRBD1, the table's D call, was not compared with the DNA. TRBV21-1 is labeled a pseudogene. The CDR3 contains 17 residues.

This chain connects TRBV9 to TRBJ1-5, with a tentative D call TRBD1 (6 bases). V lost 3 bases to trimming and J lost 7 bases, with 14 bases between them. The germline V gene has CDR1 SGDLS and CDR2 YYNGEE. CDR3 length equals 14 residues. For the CDR3, the DNA is TGTGCCAGCAGCGCCCATAGGGGGGGCCAGCCCCAGCATTTT. Protein: CASSAHRGGQPQHF.

The chain carries TRBV5-1 and TRBJ1-1; a possible D gene is TRBD1 (6 bases). The CDR3 runs 15 residues. Between the trimmed V and J ends, which lost 0 bases and 0 bases, there was a span of 9 bases. CDR1 SGHRS and CDR2 YFSETQ come from the germline V gene. This CDR3 is CASSLATGLNTEAFF. The DNA for the CDR3 is TGCGCCAGCAGCTTGGCTACAGGGCTGAACACTGAAGCTTTCTTT.

The rearrangement uses TRBV4-1 and TRBJ2-3; the match to TRBD2 covers 8 bases. The CDR3 contains 16 residues. In germline, CDR1 is MGHRA, CDR2 YSYEKL. Trimming at V came to 3 bases and at J to 2 bases, leaving 7 bases not matched to a gene. The CDR3 coding sequence is TGCGCCAGCAGCCAGGTTACTAGCGGCGCCACAGATACGCAGTATTTT. Translated: CASSQVTSGATDTQYF.

The chain uses TRBV12-3 or TRBV12-4 and TRBJ1-1; the D is unclear. CDR3 length: 13 residues. V was pared by 6 bases and J by 2 bases, with 10 bases between. The CDR3 protein is CASRLRVNTEAFF. The CDR3 coding sequence is TGTGCCAGCAGATTACGGGTAAACACTGAAGCTTTCTTT.